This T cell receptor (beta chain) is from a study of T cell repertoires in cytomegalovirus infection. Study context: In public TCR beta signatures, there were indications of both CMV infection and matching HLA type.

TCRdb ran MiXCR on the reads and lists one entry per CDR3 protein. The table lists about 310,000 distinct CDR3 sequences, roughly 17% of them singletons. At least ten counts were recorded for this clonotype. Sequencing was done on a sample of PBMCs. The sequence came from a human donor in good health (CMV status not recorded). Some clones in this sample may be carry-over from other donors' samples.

The CDR3 is CASSQIGQPQHF. The CDR3 DNA reads as TGCGCCAGCAGCCAAATCGGGCAGCCCCAGCATTTT. V is TRBV4-1 and J is TRBJ1-5; D is unclear. There are 12 residues in the CDR3. V was pared by 2 bases and J by 7 bases, with 6 bases between. In germline, CDR1 is MGHRA, CDR2 YSYEKL.